The TCR beta chain described here comes from a study of shared clonotypes between healthy human individuals. Study-wide context: Sampling drew on donors who were two women and a few men aged 18 to 49.

Germline lookup yields CDR1 SNHLY and CDR2 FYNNEI. The V end was cut by 6 bases, the J end by 5 bases, with 16 bases between. The CDR3 is 14 residues long. About this clone: The antigen remains undetermined.

Only in-frame clones appear in the TCRdb table, and some are missing; sequencing was by immunoSEQ multiplex PCR. The sample has some 2,500,000 clones, 85% to 95% seen once; the top ten hold more than 0.35%. The study's findings and limits: Around 5% was the fraction of naive CD4 clonotypes found shared across several donors. What naive subsets generally showed was a larger estimated richness than memory subsets showed.

This TCR was recovered from a man between 18 and 29 years old in good health. Some clones in this sample may be carry-over from other donors' samples. The chain recombines TRBV2 with TRBJ1-1, with D possibly TRBD1 on 5 matching bases. Input material: naive CD4+ T cells from PBMCs. Noted subset: CD45RA+ positively selected. As DNA, the CDR3 is TGTGCCAGCAGACCACAGGTCGGGGGAACTGAAGCTTTCTTT. Translating gives CASRPQVGGTEAFF.